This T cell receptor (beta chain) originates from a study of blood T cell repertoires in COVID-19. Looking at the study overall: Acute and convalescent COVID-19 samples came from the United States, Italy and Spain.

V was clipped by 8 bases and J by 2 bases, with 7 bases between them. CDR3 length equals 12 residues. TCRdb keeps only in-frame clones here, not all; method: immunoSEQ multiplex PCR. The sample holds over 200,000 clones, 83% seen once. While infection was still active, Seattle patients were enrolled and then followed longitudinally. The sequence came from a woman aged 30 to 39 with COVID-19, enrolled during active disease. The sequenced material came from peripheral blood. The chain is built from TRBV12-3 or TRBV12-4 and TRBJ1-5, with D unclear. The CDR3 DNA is TGTGCCAGCCGGGAGGGCAATCAGCCCCAGCATTTT. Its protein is CASREGNQPQHF.